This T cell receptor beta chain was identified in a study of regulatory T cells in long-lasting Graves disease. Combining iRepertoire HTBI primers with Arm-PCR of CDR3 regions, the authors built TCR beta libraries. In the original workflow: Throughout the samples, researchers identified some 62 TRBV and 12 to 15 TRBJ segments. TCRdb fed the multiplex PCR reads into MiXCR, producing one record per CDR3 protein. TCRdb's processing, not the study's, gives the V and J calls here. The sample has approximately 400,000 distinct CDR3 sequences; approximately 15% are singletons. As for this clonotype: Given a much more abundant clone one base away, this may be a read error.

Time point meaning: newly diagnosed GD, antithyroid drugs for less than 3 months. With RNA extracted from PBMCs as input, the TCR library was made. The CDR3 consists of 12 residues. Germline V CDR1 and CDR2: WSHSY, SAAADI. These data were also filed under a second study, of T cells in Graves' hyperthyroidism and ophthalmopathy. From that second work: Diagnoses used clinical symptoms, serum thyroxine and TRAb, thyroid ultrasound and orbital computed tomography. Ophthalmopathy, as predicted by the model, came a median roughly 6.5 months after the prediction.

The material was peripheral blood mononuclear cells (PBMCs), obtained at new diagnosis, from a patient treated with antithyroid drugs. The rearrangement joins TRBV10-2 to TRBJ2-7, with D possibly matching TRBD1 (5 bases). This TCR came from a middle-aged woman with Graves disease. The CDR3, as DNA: TGCGCCGGCAGTGAGCCAGGGATCGAGCAGTACTTC. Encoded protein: CAGSEPGIEQYF.